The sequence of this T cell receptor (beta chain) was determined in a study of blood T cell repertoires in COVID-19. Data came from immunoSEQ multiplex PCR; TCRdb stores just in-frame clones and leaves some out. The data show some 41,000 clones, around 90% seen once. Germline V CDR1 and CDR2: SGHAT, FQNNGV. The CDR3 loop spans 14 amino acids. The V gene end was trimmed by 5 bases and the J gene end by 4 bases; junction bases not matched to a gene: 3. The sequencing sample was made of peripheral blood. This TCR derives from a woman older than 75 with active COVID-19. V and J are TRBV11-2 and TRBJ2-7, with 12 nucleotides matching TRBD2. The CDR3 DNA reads TGTGCCAGCAGCATGCTAGCGGGGGGGTACGAGCAGTACTTC. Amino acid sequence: CASSMLAGGYEQYF.